A single sample gave rise to the 18 T cell receptor beta chains below, sequenced in a study of CD8+ T cells in alopecia areata. Treatment specified: oral pan-JAK inhibitor, 5-10 mg twice daily. It was cDNA, reverse transcribed from extracted RNA, that served as the sequencing template. Measured with immunoSEQ multiplex PCR; TCRdb has only the in-frame clones, and not every one. The sample consists of about 220,000 clones, about three fifths of them appearing once. The material was CD4+ T cells sorted from blood, obtained at week 4, from a patient treated with tofacitinib. The receptors originated from a human donor with alopecia areata.

The V call is TRBV29-1, the J call TRBJ2-1; D is possibly TRBD2 (6 bases). Germline assignment: CDR1 SQVTM and CDR2 ANQGSEA. This CDR3 comprises 12 residues. The V gene lost 7 bases and the J gene lost 6 bases, with 13 bases spanning the gap. CDR3 bases: TGCAGCGCCACGGGGACTCCCAATGAGCAGTTCTTC. The encoded protein is CSATGTPNEQFF.

The V and J genes are TRBV7-8 and TRBJ2-1; D not resolved. This CDR3 is 14 amino acids long. Deletions cut 5 bases from V and 3 bases from J, with 11 bases between. Germline loops: CDR1 SGHVS, CDR2 FQNEAQ. The CDR3 sequence is CASSDQVFYNEQFF. The DNA for the CDR3 is TGTGCCAGCAGCGATCAGGTGTTCTACAATGAGCAGTTCTTC.

This rearrangement joins TRBV6-6 to TRBJ1-2; D call uncertain. Germline-derived CDR1 and CDR2 are MNHNY and SVGAGI (reference sequence). The CDR3 has 14 amino acids. V was trimmed by 4 bases and J by 4 bases, leaving 13 bases between them. CDR3 loop: CASSSTPEIYGYTF. CDR3 nucleotides: TGTGCCAGCAGTTCGACCCCAGAAATCTATGGCTACACCTTC.

The chain is built from TRBV30 and TRBJ2-5, with TRBD2 matching 15 bases. The CDR3 spans 15 residues. The germline gives CDR1 GTSNPN, CDR2 SVGIG (reference sequence). Unmatched junction bases numbered 3, after V lost 2 bases and J lost 5 bases. CDR3 amino acids: CAWSPGTSGGETQYF. In DNA, the CDR3 is TGTGCCTGGAGTCCAGGGACTAGCGGGGGGGAGACCCAGTACTTC.

This chain uses TRBV30 with TRBJ1-1; D remains unclear. The ends were cut back, 2 bases at V and 1 base at J, with 14 bases in the middle. This CDR3 region has 15 residues. In germline, CDR1 is GTSNPN, CDR2 SVGIG (reference sequence). CDR3 DNA sequence: TGTGCCTGGAGTACGGGTGGAGTAGGGAACACTGAAGCTTTCTTT. It translates to CAWSTGGVGNTEAFF.

This clone was observed at least ten times. This chain connects TRBV7-3 to TRBJ2-2, with D perhaps TRBD1 (6 bases). The CDR3 loop spans 16 amino acids. Trimming removed 6 bases at V and 0 bases at J, with 14 bases between. The germline V gene has CDR1 SGHTA and CDR2 FQGTGA. CDR3 DNA sequence: TGTGCCAGCAGACAGGGTGGGGTCACGAACACCGGGGAGCTGTTTTTT. Its translation: CASRQGGVTNTGELFF.

In this sample, this clone turned up a few times. This sample also contains other DNA sequences that code for the same CDR3. This chain joins TRBV30 and TRBJ1-2; possibly TRBD1 for D (5 bases). V shed 1 base and J shed 2 bases, with 5 bases lying between them. Germline loops: CDR1 GTSNPN, CDR2 SVGIG (reference sequence). The length of the CDR3 is 12 residues. CDR3 nucleotides: TGTGCCTGGAGTGGGGGGAACTATGGCTACACCTTC. This sequence encodes CAWSGGNYGYTF.

The chain uses TRBV9 and TRBJ1-1; no clear D. Germline assignment: CDR1 SGDLS and CDR2 YYNGEE. The CDR3 contains 14 residues. Trimming took 3 bases from V and 6 from J, leaving 15 bases between them. The CDR3 nucleotides read TGTGCCAGCAGCGGAGACCCAGACACTCCTGAAGCTTTCTTT. Amino acid sequence: CASSGDPDTPEAFF.

The CDR3 region is CASSVAPEVRETQYF. CDR3 DNA: TGTGCCAGCAGCGTAGCTCCGGAGGTCAGAGAGACCCAGTACTTC. The genes are TRBV9 and TRBJ2-5, with D tentatively TRBD2 (5 bases). This CDR3 has 15 residues. Germline values: CDR1 SGDLS, CDR2 YYNGEE. The ends were cut back, 0 bases at V and 4 bases at J, with 13 bases in the middle. Full variable domain (outside the CDR3, taken from reference TRBV9 and TRBJ2-5): DSGVTQTPKHLITATGQRVTLRCSPRSGDLSVYWYQQSLDQGLQFLIQYYNGEERAKGNILERFSAQQFPDLHSELNLSSLELGDSALYFCASSVAPEVRETQYFGPGTRLLVL.

The rearrangement joins TRBV4-3 to TRBJ1-6; no firm D call. The CDR3 length is 13 residues. The germline CDR1 and CDR2 sequences are LGHNA and YSLEER. V dropped 4 bases and J dropped 8 bases, with 9 bases sitting between them. CDR3 in DNA: TGCGCCAGCAGCCGAGCGGGTGATTCACCCCTCCACTTT. Its protein is CASSRAGDSPLHF.

The chain links TRBV7-2 to TRBJ2-2; D remains unclear. Trimming shortened V by 4 bases and J by 1 base, and 7 bases separated the two germline ends. Per the germline V gene, CDR1 is SGHTA and CDR2 is FQGNSA. This CDR3 region has 14 residues. The CDR3: CASSSTVNTGELFF. In DNA, the CDR3 is TGTGCCAGCAGCTCCACAGTGAACACCGGGGAGCTGTTTTTT.

CDR3 nucleotides: TGTGCCAGCAGCGGGCGTAAGGCCCTCCACTTT. It specifies CASSGRKALHF. The gene calls are TRBV7-2 and TRBJ1-6; no clear D. Germline CDR1 reads SGHTA; CDR2 reads FQGNSA. The CDR3 spans 11 residues. The V gene lost 5 bases and the J gene lost 14 bases, with 10 bases spanning the gap.

The V and J genes are TRBV5-1 and TRBJ2-7; either TRBD1 or TRBD2 may fit D (5 bases each). V gave up 3 bases and J gave up 4 bases, with 14 bases separating them. The CDR3 extends over 14 amino acids. Germline assignment: CDR1 SGHRS and CDR2 YFSETQ. The CDR3 DNA follows: TGCGCCAGCAGCTACTCCCGGGACGGATACGAGCAGTACTTC. Encoded protein: CASSYSRDGYEQYF.

The CDR3 is CASSSSREETQYF. CDR3 coding DNA: TGTGCCAGCAGCTCGTCAAGGGAAGAGACCCAGTACTTC. The V gene is TRBV7-2, the J gene TRBJ2-5; D remains unclear. The germline V and J ends were trimmed by 4 bases and 3 bases, with 9 bases remaining between them. This CDR3 spans 13 amino acids. Germline loops: CDR1 SGHTA, CDR2 FQGNSA.

The chain uses TRBV19 and TRBJ1-1; D might be TRBD1 (5 bases). In germline, CDR1 is LNHDA, CDR2 SQIVND (reference sequence). V gave up 5 bases and J gave up 1 base, with 8 bases separating them. The CDR3 extends over 13 amino acids. CDR3 in amino acids: CASSSTANTEAFF. CDR3 nucleotides: TGTGCCAGTAGTTCGACAGCGAACACTGAAGCTTTCTTT.

In its sample, this clone was seen a few times. V gene TRBV11-3 combines with J gene TRBJ2-3; D tentatively reads TRBD1 or TRBD2 (5 bases each). This CDR3 is 14 amino acids long. Trimming left V 5 bases short and J 2 bases short, with 11 bases between. Germline V CDR1 and CDR2: SGHNT, YENEEA. CDR3 nucleotides: TGTGCCAGCAGCCCAGGGACGAACACAGATACGCAGTATTTT. Translation: CASSPGTNTDTQYF.

The chain recombines TRBV29-1 with TRBJ2-1; D call uncertain. V lost 3 bases to trimming and J lost 7 bases, with 10 bases between them. Germline CDR1 and CDR2: SQVTM and ANQGSEA. This CDR3 spans 12 amino acids. CDR3 sequence (DNA): TGCAGCGTTGACTGGAACCGGAATGAGCAGTTCTTC. Translated, it gives CSVDWNRNEQFF.

Only a few counts were recorded for this clone. This chain connects TRBV11-2 to TRBJ1-3; no definite D call. This CDR3 spans 14 amino acids. CDR1 and CDR2 from the germline V gene are SGHAT and FQNNGV. V was pared by 4 bases and J by 0 bases, with 7 bases between. The CDR3 DNA is TGTGCCAGCAGCTCTAGGGTCTCTGGAAACACCATATATTTT. This codes for CASSSRVSGNTIYF.